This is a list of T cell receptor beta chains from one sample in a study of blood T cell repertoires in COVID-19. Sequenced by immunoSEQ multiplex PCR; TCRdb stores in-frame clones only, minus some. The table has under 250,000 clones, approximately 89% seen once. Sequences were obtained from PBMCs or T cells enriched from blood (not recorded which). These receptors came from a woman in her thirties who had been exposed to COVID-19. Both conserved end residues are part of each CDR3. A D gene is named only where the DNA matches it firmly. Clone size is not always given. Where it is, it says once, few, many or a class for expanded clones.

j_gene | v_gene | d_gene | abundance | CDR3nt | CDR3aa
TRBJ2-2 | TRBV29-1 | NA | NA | TGCAGCGTTGATATGGGCAGGCCGAACACCGGGGAGCTGTTTTTT | CSVDMGRPNTGELFF
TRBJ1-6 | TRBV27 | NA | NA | TGTGCCAGCAGCCCTCAGGGGCGGAATTCACCCCTCCACTTT | CASSPQGRNSPLHF
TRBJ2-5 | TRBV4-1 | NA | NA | TGCGCCAGCAGCCCGATAAGGGGGGGGAGAGAGACCCAGTACTTC | CASSPIRGGRETQYF
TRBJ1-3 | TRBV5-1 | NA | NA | TGCGCCAGCAGCTTGGCTGGGGGCCGAACTTCTGGAAACACCATATATTTT | CASSLAGGRTSGNTIYF
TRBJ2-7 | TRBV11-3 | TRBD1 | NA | TGTGCCAGCAGCTTAGGGCTGGACAGAGAGGACAGGACCTACGAGCAGTACTTC | CASSLGLDREDRTYEQYF
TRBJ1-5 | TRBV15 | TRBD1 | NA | TGTGCCACCAGCAGCGACAGGGGGAACCAGCCCCAGCATTTT | CATSSDRGNQPQHF
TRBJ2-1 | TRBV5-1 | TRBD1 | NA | TGCGCCAGCAGATATAATCCAGGGGGCCTTCAGAATGAGCAGTTCTTC | CASRYNPGGLQNEQFF
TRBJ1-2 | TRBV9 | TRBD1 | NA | TGTGCCAGCAGCGTAGGGTCACGACAGGGCCTTTTCTATGGCTACACCTTC | CASSVGSRQGLFYGYTF
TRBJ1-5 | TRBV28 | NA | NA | TGTGCCAGCAGTTGGTCAGTTAGCAATCAGCCCCAGCATTTT | CASSWSVSNQPQHF
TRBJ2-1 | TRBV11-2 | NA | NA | TGTGCCAGCAGCTTGACAAACTCCTACAATGAGCAGTTCTTC | CASSLTNSYNEQFF
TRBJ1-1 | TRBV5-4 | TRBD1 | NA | TGTGCCAGCAGCGTACCGACAGGGTTGGGCACTGAAGCTTTCTTT | CASSVPTGLGTEAFF
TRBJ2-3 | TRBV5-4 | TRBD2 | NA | TGTGCCAGCAGCTTGGGAGCGGGAGGGCCGGGCACAGATACGCAGTATTTT | CASSLGAGGPGTDTQYF
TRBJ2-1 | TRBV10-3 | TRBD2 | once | TGTGCCATCAGTGCGTGGACTAGCGGGATCCAACCCAATGAGCAGTTCTTC | CAISAWTSGIQPNEQFF
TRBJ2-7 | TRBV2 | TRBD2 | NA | TGTGCCAGCAGTCTCCGAGCGGGGCCGGGCCCCTACGAGCAGTACTTC | CASSLRAGPGPYEQYF
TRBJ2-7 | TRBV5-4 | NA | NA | TGTGCCAGCAGCCCCTCTAGTTCGGCCCTCGAGCAGTACTTC | CASSPSSSALEQYF
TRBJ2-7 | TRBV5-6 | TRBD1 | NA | TGTGCCAGCAGCAAGGATTACCGGACAGGGGGCTCCTACGAGCAGTACTTC | CASSKDYRTGGSYEQYF
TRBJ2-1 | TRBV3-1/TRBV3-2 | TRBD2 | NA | TGTGCCAGCAGCCAAGATAGTGTTAAGAGCGGGAGGCCTCGATTTCATGAGCAGTTCTTC | CASSQDSVKSGRPRFHEQFF
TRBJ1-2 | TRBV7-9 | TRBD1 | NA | TGTGCCAGCAGCTTACCACGGACAGGGGCTATTAATGGCTACACCTTC | CASSLPRTGAINGYTF
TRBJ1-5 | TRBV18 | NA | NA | TGTGCCAGCTCAGCGGCGGGGCCGTATAGCAATCAGCCCCAGCATTTT | CASSAAGPYSNQPQHF
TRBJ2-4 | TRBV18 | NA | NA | TGTGCCAGCTCACCGGGAAGACGAGGAGGGGCAGCCAAAAACATTCAGTACTTC | CASSPGRRGGAAKNIQYF
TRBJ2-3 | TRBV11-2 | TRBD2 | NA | TGTGCCAGCAGCCCCGGACTAGCGGGAGCACCGGGGGCAGATACGCAGTATTTT | CASSPGLAGAPGADTQYF
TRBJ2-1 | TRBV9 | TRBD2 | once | TGTGCCAGCAGCGCACGTGGGGGAACTAGCGGGAGCTCCTACAATGAGCAGTTCTTC | CASSARGGTSGSSYNEQFF
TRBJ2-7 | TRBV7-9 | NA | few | TGTGCCAGCAGCTTAGAATCGTTTCTAAGTACCTACGAGCAGTACTTC | CASSLESFLSTYEQYF
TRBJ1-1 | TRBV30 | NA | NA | TGTGCCTGGACAGGGTTGATGTTCGGGGCTTTCTTT | CAWTGLMFGAFF
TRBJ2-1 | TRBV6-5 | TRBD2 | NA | TGTGCCAGCAGTCACAGACTAGCGGGACTGGGTGAGCAGTTCTTC | CASSHRLAGLGEQFF
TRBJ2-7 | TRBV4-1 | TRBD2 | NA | TGCGCCAGCAGCCAAGACGGACTAGGGGAATTCAACGAGCAGTACTTC | CASSQDGLGEFNEQYF
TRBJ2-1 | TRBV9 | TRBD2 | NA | TGTGCCAGCAGCCCCCGCCAACTAGCGGGAGAGGTAGGGCAGTTCTTC | CASSPRQLAGEVGQFF
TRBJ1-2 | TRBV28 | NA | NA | TGTGCCAGCAGTTTAGTGGACAGCGCTAACTATGGCTACACCTTC | CASSLVDSANYGYTF
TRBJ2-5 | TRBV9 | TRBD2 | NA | TGTGCCAGCAGCGTAGTCGGGAGGGCCAGTTCGGAGACCCAGTACTTC | CASSVVGRASSETQYF
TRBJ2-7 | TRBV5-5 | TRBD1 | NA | TGTGCCAGCAGCTTGTTGCGGACAGGATCCTACGAGCAGTACTTC | CASSLLRTGSYEQYF
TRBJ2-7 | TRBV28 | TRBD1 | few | TGTGCCAGCAGACTTAGGGGCCCCCCGGGACAGGGGTACGAGCAGTACTTC | CASRLRGPPGQGYEQYF
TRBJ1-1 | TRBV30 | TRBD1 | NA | TGTGCCTGGAGCAATAAACCGGGACAGGGATCTGAAGCTTTCTTT | CAWSNKPGQGSEAFF
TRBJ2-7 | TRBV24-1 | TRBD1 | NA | TGTGCCACCGAAGATCAACAGGGGTACGAGCAGTACTTC | CATEDQQGYEQYF
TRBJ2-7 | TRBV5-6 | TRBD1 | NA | TGTGCCAGCAGGGTATCTCCGGCAGGGGGCGAGCAGTACTTC | CASRVSPAGGEQYF
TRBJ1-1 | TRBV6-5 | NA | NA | TGTGCCAGCAGGAACAGGGCTGAAGCTTTCTTT | CASRNRAEAFF
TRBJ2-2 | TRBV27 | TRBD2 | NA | TGTGCCAGCAGTTTTTCTACTAGCGGGAGGGGAAACACCGGGGAGCTGTTTTTT | CASSFSTSGRGNTGELFF
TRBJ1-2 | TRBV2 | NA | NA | TGTGCCAGCAGTACGGAACTAGGAGGCTACACCTTC | CASSTELGGYTF
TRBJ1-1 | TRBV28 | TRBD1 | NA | TGTGCCAGCAGTCTCCCCGGGACAGGGACGACTTTCTTT | CASSLPGTGTTFF
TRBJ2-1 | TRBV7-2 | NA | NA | TGTGCCAGCAGCGTTATGGACTACAGGAATGAGCAGTTCTTC | CASSVMDYRNEQFF
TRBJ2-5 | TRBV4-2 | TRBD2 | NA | TGTGCCAGCAGCCAAGATATGGGTAGCGGGAGAGACGGGAGAGAGACCCAGTACTTC | CASSQDMGSGRDGRETQYF
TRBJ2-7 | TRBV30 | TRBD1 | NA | TGTGCCTGGATGGTCCCGGGGCAGGGGGTCGACGAGCAGTACTTC | CAWMVPGQGVDEQYF
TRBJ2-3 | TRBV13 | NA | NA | TGTGCCAGCAGCCCCGAGCGGGATACGCAGTATTTT | CASSPERDTQYF
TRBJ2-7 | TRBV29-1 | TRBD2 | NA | TGCAGCGTTGAAGTCGCGGGAGGGGGGGGCCAGCAGTACTTC | CSVEVAGGGGQQYF
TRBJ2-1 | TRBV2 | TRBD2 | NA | TGTGCCAGCAGTGAAGGGCTAGCGGGAGATGATGAGCAGTTCTTC | CASSEGLAGDDEQFF
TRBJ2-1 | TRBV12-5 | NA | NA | TGTGCTAGTGGTCCCGGGTTCGAAAACAATGAGCAGTTCTTC | CASGPGFENNEQFF
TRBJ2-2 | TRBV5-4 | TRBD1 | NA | TGTGCCAGCAGCCATAGACAGGGGAGTACCGGGGAGCTGTTTTTT | CASSHRQGSTGELFF
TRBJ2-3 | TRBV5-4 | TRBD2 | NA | TGTGCCAGCAGCTTATTAGCGGGAGGGCGCACAGATACGCAGTATTTT | CASSLLAGGRTDTQYF
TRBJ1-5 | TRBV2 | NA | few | TGTGCCAGCAGTGTTGAACTAAATCAGCCCCAGCATTTT | CASSVELNQPQHF
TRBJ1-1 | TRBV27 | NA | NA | TGTGCCAGCAGTTTAGCCAGAGGGAAGGCTTTCTTT | CASSLARGKAFF
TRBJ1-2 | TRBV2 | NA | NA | TGTGCCAGCCACGTGTCGGGTATAGAGGGCTACACCTTC | CASHVSGIEGYTF
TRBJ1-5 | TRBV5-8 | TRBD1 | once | TGTGCCAGCAGCCGGGGACAGTCGTATCAGCCCCAGCATTTT | CASSRGQSYQPQHF
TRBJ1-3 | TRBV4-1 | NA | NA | TGCGCCAGCAGCCAGTCCCCGCACCTTACTACCAGTGGAAACACCATATATTTT | CASSQSPHLTTSGNTIYF
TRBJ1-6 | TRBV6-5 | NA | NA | TGTGCCAGCATGAGGTGGGATTCACCCCTCCACTTT | CASMRWDSPLHF
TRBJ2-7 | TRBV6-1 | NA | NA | TGTGCCAGCAGTGAAGCGCGGTACGAGCAGTACTTC | CASSEARYEQYF